These 14 T cell receptor beta chains came from one sample sequenced in a study of neurological immune-mediated disorders. TCRdb recomputed calls from the 5' RACE reads with MiXCR, one row per CDR3 protein. In the table there are 84,000 or so distinct CDR3 sequences, about 9.4% of which are singletons. The source material was PBMCs. These receptors originate from a man aged 35-49 years in good health.

In its sample, this clonotype was seen many times. The chain recombines TRBV29-1 with TRBJ2-1; D may be TRBD1 (5 bases). CDR1 is SQVTM, CDR2 ANQGSEA, per germline. There are 13 residues in the CDR3. V was clipped by 4 bases and J by 5 bases, with 12 bases between them. CDR3 amino acids: CSVAGSTDNEQFF. The CDR3 DNA is TGCAGCGTTGCAGGGTCGACTGACAATGAGCAGTTCTTC.

This clonotype was detected many times. The chain employs TRBV7-2 and TRBJ2-7; a possible D gene is TRBD1 (6 bases). This CDR3 is built from 15 residues. Germline CDR1 and CDR2: SGHTA and FQGNSA. Between the trimmed V and J ends, which lost 0 bases and 5 bases, there was a span of 14 bases. CDR3 coding DNA: TGTGCCAGCAGCTTAGCGCAGGGGTGGGGTCACGAGCAGTACTTC. Its protein product is CASSLAQGWGHEQYF. The variable domain in full, completed from reference TRBV7-2 and TRBJ2-7, reads GAGVSQSPSNKVTEKGKDVELRCDPISGHTALYWYRQSLGQGLEFLIYFQGNSAPDKSGLPSDRFSAERTGGSVSTLTIQRTQQEDSAVYLCASSLAQGWGHEQYFGPGTRLTVT.

This clonotype was counted many times. The chain combines TRBV7-3 with TRBJ2-5, with TRBD2 matching over 16 bases. The CDR3 contains 16 residues. Per germline, CDR1 SGHTA and CDR2 FQGTGA. With V trimmed by 2 bases and J by 5 bases, 2 bases remained unmatched. The CDR3 DNA reads TGTGCCAGCAGCTTAGGGACTAGCGGGGGGGCTGAGACCCAGTACTTC. Translated, it gives CASSLGTSGGAETQYF. The full variable domain, its missing parts supplied by reference TRBV7-3 and TRBJ2-5, is GAGVSQTPSNKVTEKGKYVELRCDPISGHTALYWYRQSLGQGPEFLIYFQGTGAADDSGLPNDRFFAVRPEGSVSTLKIQRTERGDSAVYLCASSLGTSGGAETQYFGPGTRLLVL.

This clonotype has at least ten counts. The chain has TRBV7-3 and TRBJ2-1; TRBD2 might be the D (6 bases). Germline CDR1 reads SGHTA; CDR2 reads FQGTGA. Between the trimmed V and J ends, which lost 6 bases and 0 bases, there was a span of 12 bases. This CDR3 is 15 amino acids long. The CDR3 protein is CASRFRLVSYNEQFF. CDR3 nucleotide sequence: TGTGCCAGCAGATTCAGACTAGTCTCCTACAATGAGCAGTTCTTC.

This clonotype was seen at least ten times. The rearrangement joins TRBV10-3 to TRBJ1-2, with D unresolved. Germline V gives CDR1 ENHRY, CDR2 SYGVKD. The CDR3 totals 18 residues. The germline V and J ends were trimmed by 0 bases and 3 bases, with 20 bases remaining between them. The CDR3 loop is CAISESIASQRVDYGYTF. The CDR3 DNA is TGTGCCATCAGTGAGTCGATTGCCAGCCAACGGGTAGACTATGGCTACACCTTC.

This clonotype was observed many times. V is TRBV28 and J is TRBJ2-3, with 8 bases lining up with TRBD2. V shed 5 bases and J 0 bases; nucleotides not matched to a gene: 7. Germline V gene sequence: CDR1 MDHEN, CDR2 SYDVKM. The CDR3 spans 16 residues. CDR3 DNA: TGTGCCAGCAGTCGTCTAGCGGGCACTAGCACAGATACGCAGTATTTT. Amino acid sequence: CASSRLAGTSTDTQYF.

This clonotype was seen many times. The V gene is TRBV28, the J gene TRBJ2-7; either TRBD1 or TRBD2 may supply D (6 bases each). The germline V and J ends were trimmed by 4 bases and 2 bases, with 15 bases remaining between them. Germline V CDR1 and CDR2: MDHEN, SYDVKM. The CDR3 has 15 amino acids. The CDR3 loop is CASSSPGAGTYEQYF. DNA for the CDR3: TGTGCCAGCAGTTCCCCGGGGGCCGGAACCTACGAGCAGTACTTC.

This clonotype was seen ten or more times. The CDR3 nucleotides read TGTGCCAGCACCCCAGTAACAGGGCGTTCCTATGGCTACACCTTC. Translated: CASTPVTGRSYGYTF. The chain has TRBV28 and TRBJ1-2; D might be TRBD1 (6 bases). Trimming took 7 bases from V and 4 from J, leaving 19 bases between them. CDR1 MDHEN and CDR2 SYDVKM come from the germline V gene. This CDR3 comprises 15 residues.

This clonotype occurred many times. This chain links TRBV29-1 with TRBJ1-5; TRBD1 matches at 8 bases. CDR1 is SQVTM, CDR2 ANQGSEA, per germline. V was clipped by 6 bases and J by 6 bases; unmatched bases: 10. CDR3 size: 14 residues. CDR3 sequence (DNA): TGCAGCGTCGTATTGGGACAGGTTGGTCAGCCCCAGCATTTT. Translated, it gives CSVVLGQVGQPQHF. Using reference TRBV29-1 and TRBJ1-5 for the parts outside the CDR3, the full variable domain is SAVISQKPSRDICQRGTSLTIQCQVDSQVTMMFWYRQQPGQSLTLIATANQGSEATYESGFVIDKFPISRPNLTFSTLTVSNMSPEDSSIYLCSVVLGQVGQPQHFGDGTRLSIL.

This clonotype was picked up many times. The CDR3 DNA reads TGTGCCAGCAGTTTGGAAGGGGCGTTTTCTCAGCCCCAGCATTTT. Protein: CASSLEGAFSQPQHF. V usage is TRBV12-3 or TRBV12-4 and J usage is TRBJ1-5, with D possibly being TRBD1 (5 bases). Trimming pared 3 bases from V and 6 bases from J, leaving 15 bases between. The CDR3 is made up of 15 amino acids.

This clonotype was observed at least ten times. The rearrangement joins TRBV28 to TRBJ1-1; possible D gene TRBD1, 5 bases. The CDR3 contains 14 residues. CDR1 MDHEN and CDR2 SYDVKM come from the germline V gene. V was trimmed by 7 bases and J by 0 bases, leaving 12 bases between them. The CDR3 bases are TGTGCCAGCATCTTGGGGGGATTGAACACTGAAGCTTTCTTT. As protein: CASILGGLNTEAFF.

This clonotype was detected many times. The V gene is TRBV20-1, the J gene TRBJ2-7, with D hard to call. Trimming pared 3 bases from V and 6 bases from J, leaving 15 bases between. Germline values: CDR1 DFQATT, CDR2 SNEGSKA (reference sequence). CDR3 length equals 13 residues. CDR3 region: CSASPLEDGEQYF. For the CDR3, the DNA is TGCAGTGCTAGCCCTTTAGAGGACGGCGAGCAGTACTTC.

This clonotype has at least ten counts. The gene calls are TRBV29-1 and TRBJ2-1; 9 bases are shared with TRBD1. With V trimmed by 4 bases and J by 6 bases, 10 bases remained unmatched. Germline assignment: CDR1 SQVTM and CDR2 ANQGSEA. This CDR3 has 15 amino acids. The CDR3 is CSVGRRDRAGNEQFF. CDR3 coding DNA: TGCAGCGTTGGGCGGCGGGACAGGGCTGGCAATGAGCAGTTCTTC.

This clonotype has ten or more counts. The V gene is TRBV7-9, the J gene TRBJ2-1; 8 bases match TRBD1. Germline CDR1 and CDR2: SEHNR and FQNEAQ (reference sequence). The CDR3 sequence is 14 residues long. The J segment lost 7 bases and the V segment lost 3 bases, leaving 5 bases of the junction unmatched. The CDR3 loop reads CASSLGQAWNEQFF. CDR3 DNA sequence: TGTGCCAGCAGCTTGGGACAGGCTTGGAATGAGCAGTTCTTC.